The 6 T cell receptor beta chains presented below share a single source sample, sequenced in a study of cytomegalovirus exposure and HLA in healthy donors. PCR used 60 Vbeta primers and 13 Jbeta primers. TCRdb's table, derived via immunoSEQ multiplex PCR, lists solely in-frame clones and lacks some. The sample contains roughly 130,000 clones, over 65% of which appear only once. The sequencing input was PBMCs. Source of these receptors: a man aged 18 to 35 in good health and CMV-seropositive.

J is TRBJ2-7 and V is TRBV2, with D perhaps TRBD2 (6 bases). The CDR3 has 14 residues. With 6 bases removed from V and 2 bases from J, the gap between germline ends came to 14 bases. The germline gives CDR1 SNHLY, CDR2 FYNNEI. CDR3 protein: CASRSSGGPYEQYF. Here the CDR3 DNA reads TGTGCCAGCAGATCGTCCGGGGGACCCTACGAGCAGTACTTC.

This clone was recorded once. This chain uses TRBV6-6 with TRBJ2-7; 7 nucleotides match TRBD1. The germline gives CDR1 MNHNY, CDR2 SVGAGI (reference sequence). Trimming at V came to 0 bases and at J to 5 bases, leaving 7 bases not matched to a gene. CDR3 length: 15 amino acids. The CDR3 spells CASSYSSTGANEQYF. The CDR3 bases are TGTGCCAGCAGTTACTCAAGTACAGGGGCCAACGAGCAGTACTTC.

The CDR3 loop reads CATSMGDRDQPQHF. DNA for the CDR3: TGTGCCACCAGCATGGGGGACAGGGATCAGCCCCAGCATTTT. The J gene is TRBJ1-5, the V gene TRBV15, with 9 bases identical to TRBD1. V trimming: 4 bases; J trimming: 5 bases; junction bases outside the gene matches: 3. The V gene's germline CDR1 is LNHNV and CDR2 YYDKDF (reference sequence). This CDR3 has 14 amino acids.

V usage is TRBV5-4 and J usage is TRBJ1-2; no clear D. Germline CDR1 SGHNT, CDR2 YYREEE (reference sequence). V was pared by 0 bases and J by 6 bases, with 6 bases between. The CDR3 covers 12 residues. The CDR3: CASSLARDGYTF. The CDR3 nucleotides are TGTGCCAGCAGCTTGGCCCGGGATGGCTACACCTTC.

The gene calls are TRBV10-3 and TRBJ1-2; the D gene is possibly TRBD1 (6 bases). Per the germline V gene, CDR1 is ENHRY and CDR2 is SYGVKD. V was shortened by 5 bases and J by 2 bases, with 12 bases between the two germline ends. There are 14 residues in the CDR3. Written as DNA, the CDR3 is TGTGCCATCAGTTGGACAGAAAGCAACTATGGCTACACCTTC. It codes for CAISWTESNYGYTF.

CDR3 in DNA: TGTGCCAGCAGCCTCAGGGGGCGGGATACGCAGTATTTT. Encoded protein: CASSLRGRDTQYF. The chain is built from TRBV7-9 and TRBJ2-3; 8 bases are a match to TRBD1. Germline V gives CDR1 SEHNR, CDR2 FQNEAQ (reference sequence). Unmatched junction bases numbered 4, after V lost 5 bases and J lost 6 bases. CDR3 length: 13 residues.